This T cell receptor (beta chain) was obtained from a study of blood T cell repertoires in COVID-19. Study at large: Acute-phase and convalescent COVID-19 samples originated in the United States, Italy and Spain. Nucleic acid was either cDNA or gDNA, and it came from T cells, B-cell-depleted T cells, or PBMCs.

Under the authors' procedure: From reference gene primer amplification, estimates of nucleated cell counts were derived. Produced via immunoSEQ multiplex PCR; TCRdb's table is partial and in-frame only. D and trimming come from the DNA, and the V and J calls and clone size come from that table. The data show approximately 170,000 clones, around 80% seen once. Seattle cases were enrolled at active infection and followed longitudinally. From germline, CDR1 is MDHEN and CDR2 SYDVKM. V lost 7 bases to trimming and J lost 5 bases; unmatched junction nucleotides: 8. This CDR3 spans 14 amino acids. This TCR was recovered from a woman between 65 and 79 years old with COVID-19, enrolled during active disease. The chain links TRBV28 to TRBJ2-7; the match to TRBD1 covers 10 bases. Input material: peripheral blood. The CDR3 loop reads CASTLDRGRNEQYF. The CDR3 nucleotides are TGTGCCAGCACCTTAGACAGGGGGCGCAACGAGCAGTACTTC.